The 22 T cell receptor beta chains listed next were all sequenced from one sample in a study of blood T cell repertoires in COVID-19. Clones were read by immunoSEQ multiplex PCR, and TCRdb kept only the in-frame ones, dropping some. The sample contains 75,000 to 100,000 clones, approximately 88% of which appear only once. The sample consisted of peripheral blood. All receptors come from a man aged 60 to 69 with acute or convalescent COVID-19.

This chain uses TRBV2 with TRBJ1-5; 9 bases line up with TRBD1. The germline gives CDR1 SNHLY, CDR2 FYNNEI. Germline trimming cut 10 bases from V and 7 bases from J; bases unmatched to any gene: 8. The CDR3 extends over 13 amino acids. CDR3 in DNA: TGTGCCACACAGGGGGCCTTGACACAGCCCCAGCATTTT. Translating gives CATQGALTQPQHF.

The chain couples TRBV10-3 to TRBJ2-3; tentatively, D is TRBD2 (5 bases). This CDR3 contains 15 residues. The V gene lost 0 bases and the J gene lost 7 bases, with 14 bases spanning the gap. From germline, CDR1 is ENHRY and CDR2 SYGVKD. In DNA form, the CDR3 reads TGTGCCATCAGTGAGTCTCCCGGGGTTGAGAATACGCAGTATTTT. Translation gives CAISESPGVENTQYF.

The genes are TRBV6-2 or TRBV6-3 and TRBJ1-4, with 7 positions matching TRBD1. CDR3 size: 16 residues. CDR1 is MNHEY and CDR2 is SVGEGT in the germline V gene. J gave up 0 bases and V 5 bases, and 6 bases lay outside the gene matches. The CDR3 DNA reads TGTGCCAGCAGTGACGACAGGGAGGCAACTAATGAAAAACTGTTTTTT. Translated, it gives CASSDDREATNEKLFF.

This chain's CDR3 is CSGQATSTDTQYF. The CDR3 DNA sequence: TGCAGCGGACAGGCAACTAGCACAGATACGCAGTATTTT. The rearrangement uses TRBV29-1 and TRBJ2-3, with TRBD1 as a possible D gene (6 bases). CDR1 and CDR2 from the germline V gene are SQVTM and ANQGSEA. This CDR3 is built from 13 residues. V lost 7 bases, J lost 0 bases, and 11 bases lay in between.

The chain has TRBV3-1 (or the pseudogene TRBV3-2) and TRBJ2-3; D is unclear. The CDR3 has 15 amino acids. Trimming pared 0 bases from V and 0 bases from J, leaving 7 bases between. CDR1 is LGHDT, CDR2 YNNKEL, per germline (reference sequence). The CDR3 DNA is TGTGCCAGCAGCCAAGACAGGAAGAGCACAGATACGCAGTATTTT. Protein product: CASSQDRKSTDTQYF.

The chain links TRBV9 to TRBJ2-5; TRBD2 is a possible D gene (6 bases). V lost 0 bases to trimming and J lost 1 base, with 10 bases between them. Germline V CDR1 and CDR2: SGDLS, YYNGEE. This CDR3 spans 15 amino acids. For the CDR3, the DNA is TGTGCCAGCAGCGTAGGTCACGGGGGCCAAGAGACCCAGTACTTC. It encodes CASSVGHGGQETQYF.

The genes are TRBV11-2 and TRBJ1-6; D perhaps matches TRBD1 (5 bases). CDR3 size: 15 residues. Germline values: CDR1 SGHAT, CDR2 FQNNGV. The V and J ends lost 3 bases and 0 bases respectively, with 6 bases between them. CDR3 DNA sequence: TGTGCCAGCAGCTTTGACAGCTCCTATAATTCACCCCTCCACTTT. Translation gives CASSFDSSYNSPLHF.

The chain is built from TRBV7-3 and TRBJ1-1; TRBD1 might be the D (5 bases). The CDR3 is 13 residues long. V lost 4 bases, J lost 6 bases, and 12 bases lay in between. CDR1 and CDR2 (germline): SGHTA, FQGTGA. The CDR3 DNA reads TGTGCCAGCAGCTCATTAAGGGGTGCTGAAGCTTTCTTT. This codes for CASSSLRGAEAFF.

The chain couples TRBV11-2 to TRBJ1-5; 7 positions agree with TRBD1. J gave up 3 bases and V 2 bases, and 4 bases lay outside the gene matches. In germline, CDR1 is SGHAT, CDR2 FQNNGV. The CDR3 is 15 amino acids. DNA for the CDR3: TGTGCCAGCAGCTTACGCCAGGGGGTCAATCAGCCCCAGCATTTT. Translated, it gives CASSLRQGVNQPQHF.

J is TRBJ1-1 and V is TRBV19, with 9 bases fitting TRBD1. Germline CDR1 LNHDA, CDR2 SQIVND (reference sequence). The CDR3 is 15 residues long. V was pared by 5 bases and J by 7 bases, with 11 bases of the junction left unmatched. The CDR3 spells CASSARGTGTNEAFF. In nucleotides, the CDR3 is TGTGCCAGTAGTGCGCGAGGGACAGGGACCAATGAAGCTTTCTTT.

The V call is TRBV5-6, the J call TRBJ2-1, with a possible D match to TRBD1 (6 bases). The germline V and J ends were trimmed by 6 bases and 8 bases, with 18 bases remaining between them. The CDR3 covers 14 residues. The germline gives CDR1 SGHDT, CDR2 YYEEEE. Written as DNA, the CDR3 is TGTGCCAGCATAGCGACAGGTTCCGTGGATGAGCAGTTCTTC. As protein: CASIATGSVDEQFF. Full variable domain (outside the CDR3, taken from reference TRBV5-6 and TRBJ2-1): DAGVTQSPTHLIKTRGQQVTLRCSPKSGHDTVSWYQQALGQGPQFIFQYYEEEERQRGNFPDRFSGHQFPNYSSELNVNALLLGDSALYLCASIATGSVDEQFFGPGTRLTVL.

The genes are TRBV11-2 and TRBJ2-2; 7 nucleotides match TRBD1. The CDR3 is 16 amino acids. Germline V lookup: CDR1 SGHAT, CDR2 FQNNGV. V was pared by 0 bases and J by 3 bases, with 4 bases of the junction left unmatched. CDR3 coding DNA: TGTGCCAGCAGCTTAGAGACAGGGCCGGACACCGGGGAGCTGTTTTTT. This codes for CASSLETGPDTGELFF.

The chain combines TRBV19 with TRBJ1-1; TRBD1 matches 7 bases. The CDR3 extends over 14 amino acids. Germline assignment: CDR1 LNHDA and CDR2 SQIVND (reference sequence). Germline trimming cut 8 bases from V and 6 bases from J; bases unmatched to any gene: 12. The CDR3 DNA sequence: TGTGCCAGTGGTTCGACAGGGTTTCCCCCTGAAGCTTTCTTT. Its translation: CASGSTGFPPEAFF.

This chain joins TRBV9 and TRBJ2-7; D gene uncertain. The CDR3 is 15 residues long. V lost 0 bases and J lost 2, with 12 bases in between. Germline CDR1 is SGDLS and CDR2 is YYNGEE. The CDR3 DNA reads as TGTGCCAGCAGCGTAGGGCCAGGCGCTGCCTACGAGCAGTACTTC. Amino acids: CASSVGPGAAYEQYF. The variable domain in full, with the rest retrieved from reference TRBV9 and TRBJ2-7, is DSGVTQTPKHLITATGQRVTLRCSPRSGDLSVYWYQQSLDQGLQFLIQYYNGEERAKGNILERFSAQQFPDLHSELNLSSLELGDSALYFCASSVGPGAAYEQYFGPGTRLTVT.

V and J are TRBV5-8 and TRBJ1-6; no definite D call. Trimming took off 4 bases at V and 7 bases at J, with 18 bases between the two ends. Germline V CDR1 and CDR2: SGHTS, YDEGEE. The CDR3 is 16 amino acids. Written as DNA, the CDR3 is TGTGCCAGCAGCCCGCCGGCGGGGTGGGGAAATTCACCCCTCCACTTT. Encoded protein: CASSPPAGWGNSPLHF.

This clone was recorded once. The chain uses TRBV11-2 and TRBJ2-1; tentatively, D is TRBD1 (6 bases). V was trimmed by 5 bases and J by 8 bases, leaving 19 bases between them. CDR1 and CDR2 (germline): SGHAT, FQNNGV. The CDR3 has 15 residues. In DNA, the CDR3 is TGTGCCAGCAGCAAAGACAGGTTGGGGATCCATGAGCAGTTCTTC. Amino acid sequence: CASSKDRLGIHEQFF.

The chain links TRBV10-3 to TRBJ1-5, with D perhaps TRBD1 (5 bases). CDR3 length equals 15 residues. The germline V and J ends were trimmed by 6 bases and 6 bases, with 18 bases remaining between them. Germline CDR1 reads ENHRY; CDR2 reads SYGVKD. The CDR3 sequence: CAISSGPKEGQPQHF. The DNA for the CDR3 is TGTGCCATCAGCTCGGGGCCAAAGGAGGGTCAGCCCCAGCATTTT.

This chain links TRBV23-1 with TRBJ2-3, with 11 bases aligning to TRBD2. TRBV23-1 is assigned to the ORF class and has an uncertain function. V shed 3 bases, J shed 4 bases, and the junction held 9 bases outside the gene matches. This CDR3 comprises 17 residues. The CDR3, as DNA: TGCGCCAGCAGTCACCCCTTTAGCGGGGGGGCCGCAGATACGCAGTATTTT. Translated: CASSHPFSGGAADTQYF.

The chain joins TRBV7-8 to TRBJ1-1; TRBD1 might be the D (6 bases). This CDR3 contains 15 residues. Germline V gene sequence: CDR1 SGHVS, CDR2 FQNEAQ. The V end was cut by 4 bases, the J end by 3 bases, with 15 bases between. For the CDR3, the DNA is TGTGCCAGCAGCTCAGGGAGGGGGGCGGACACTGAAGCTTTCTTT. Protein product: CASSSGRGADTEAFF.

CDR3 nucleotide sequence: TGTGCCAGCTCACCACCTAGCGGGAGACCCAGCACAGATACGCAGTATTTT. Protein: CASSPPSGRPSTDTQYF. The chain joins TRBV18 to TRBJ2-3; 9 nucleotides agree with TRBD2. In germline, CDR1 is KGHSH, CDR2 LQKENI. This CDR3 has 17 residues. J was trimmed by 0 bases and V by 0 bases; bases with no gene match: 4.

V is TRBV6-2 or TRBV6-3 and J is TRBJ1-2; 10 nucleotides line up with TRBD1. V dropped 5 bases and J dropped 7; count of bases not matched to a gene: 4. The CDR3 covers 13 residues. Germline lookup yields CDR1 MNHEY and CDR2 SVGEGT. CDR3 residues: CASSDRGRGGYTF. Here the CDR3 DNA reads TGTGCCAGCAGTGACAGGGGGCGAGGTGGCTACACCTTC.

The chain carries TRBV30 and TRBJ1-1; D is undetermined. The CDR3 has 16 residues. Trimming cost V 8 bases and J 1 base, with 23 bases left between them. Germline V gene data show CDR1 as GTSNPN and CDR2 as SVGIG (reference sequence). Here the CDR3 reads CARSAWRGYENTEAFF. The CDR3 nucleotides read TGTGCCCGATCCGCCTGGCGCGGCTATGAGAACACTGAAGCTTTCTTT.